The 26 T cell receptor beta chains below were found in one sample sequenced in a study of blood T cell repertoires in COVID-19. Only in-frame clones appear in the TCRdb table, and some are missing; sequencing was by immunoSEQ multiplex PCR. The data show more than 55,000 clones, over 70% seen once. Sequencing was done on a sample of peripheral blood. These receptor sequences come from a woman in her 70s with acute or convalescent COVID-19.

This clone showed up just a few times. The chain joins TRBV12-3 or TRBV12-4 to TRBJ2-3, with a possible D match to TRBD1 (6 bases). The CDR3 totals 13 residues. Trimming pared 9 bases from V and 6 bases from J, leaving 16 bases between. CDR3 nucleotide sequence: TGTGCCAGTGCTGCCGGACAGCCGGATACGCAGTATTTT. Its translation is CASAAGQPDTQYF.

The rearrangement joins TRBV11-2 to TRBJ2-5; 8 bases are shared with TRBD2. J was trimmed by 1 base and V by 5 bases; bases with no gene match: 15. The CDR3 has 18 residues. From germline, CDR1 is SGHAT and CDR2 FQNNGV. This CDR3 is CASSLGRVAGRSQETQYF. CDR3 DNA: TGTGCCAGCAGCCTCGGGAGGGTAGCGGGGAGAAGCCAAGAGACCCAGTACTTC.

The rearrangement uses TRBV19 and TRBJ2-1; D is possibly TRBD2 (6 bases). The V end was cut by 4 bases, the J end by 6 bases, with 13 bases between. Germline CDR1 reads LNHDA; CDR2 reads SQIVND (reference sequence). There are 14 residues in the CDR3. The DNA of the CDR3 is TGTGCCAGTAGTACTTCGGGACTCGCCAATGAGCAGTTCTTC. Protein sequence: CASSTSGLANEQFF.

V usage is TRBV18 and J usage is TRBJ1-6; no definite D call. The germline CDR1 and CDR2 sequences are KGHSH and LQKENI. The ends were cut back, 4 bases at V and 6 bases at J, with 13 bases in the middle. The CDR3 loop spans 15 amino acids. Written as DNA, the CDR3 is TGTGCCAGCTCACTTGGGGAGGGTGGTAATTCACCCCTCCACTTT. It is translated as CASSLGEGGNSPLHF.

Comments on this clone: The junction shows a germline mismatch at one end, possibly a read error. J is TRBJ2-7 and V is TRBV7-7; TRBD2 is a possible D gene (6 bases). CDR1 is SSHAT, CDR2 FNYEAQ, per germline (reference sequence). The CDR3 length is 14 residues. In nucleotides, the CDR3 is TGTGCTAGCAGCTCGTCACCCGGGACTTACGAGCAGTACTTC. The encoded protein is CASSSSPGTYEQYF.

The V and J genes are TRBV6-5 and TRBJ1-1, with D perhaps matching TRBD1 (6 bases). The germline V gene encodes CDR1 MNHEY and CDR2 SVGAGI. V was shortened by 7 bases and J by 1 base, with 16 bases between the two germline ends. This CDR3 comprises 15 residues. This CDR3 is CASIPQGTRNTEAFF. The CDR3 bases are TGTGCCAGCATTCCGCAGGGGACAAGGAACACTGAAGCTTTCTTT.

The chain couples TRBV2 to TRBJ2-1, with 11 bases matching TRBD2. Germline V lookup: CDR1 SNHLY, CDR2 FYNNEI. This CDR3 has 16 residues. The V and J ends lost 6 bases and 4 bases, in that order; junction bases with no gene match: 8. This CDR3 is CASRRSTSGGYNEQFF. In DNA, the CDR3 is TGTGCCAGCAGACGTTCTACTAGCGGGGGTTACAATGAGCAGTTCTTC.

V gene TRBV9 combines with J gene TRBJ1-1, with D perhaps TRBD1 (6 bases). Trimming removed 4 bases at V and 1 base at J, with 14 bases between. Germline CDR1 and CDR2: SGDLS and YYNGEE. The CDR3 has 15 residues. The CDR3 is CASSSSGVGNTEAFF. CDR3 in DNA: TGTGCCAGCAGCTCGTCAGGGGTGGGGAACACTGAAGCTTTCTTT.

As concerns this clone: This sample also contains other DNA sequences that code for the same CDR3. Written as DNA, the CDR3 is TGCGCCAGCAGCTCCACTGGGGGGGCAGGAAACACCATATATTTT. Amino acid sequence: CASSSTGGAGNTIYF. This rearrangement joins TRBV5-1 to TRBJ1-3, with D tentatively TRBD1 (6 bases). The CDR3 runs 15 residues. Germline loops: CDR1 SGHRS, CDR2 YFSETQ. V lost 3 bases, J lost 4 bases, and 14 bases lay in between.

The chain recombines TRBV7-8 with TRBJ2-1; no clear D. The CDR3 runs to 15 residues. V was trimmed by 4 bases and J by 4 bases, leaving 14 bases between them. Looked up from germline, CDR1 is SGHVS and CDR2 is FQNEAQ. CDR3 sequence reads: CASSSRHADYNEQFF. The CDR3 nucleotides are TGTGCCAGCAGCTCAAGACACGCTGATTACAATGAGCAGTTCTTC.

This chain joins TRBV19 and TRBJ1-5; 10 nucleotides match TRBD1. The CDR3 loop spans 17 amino acids. Germline CDR1 reads LNHDA; CDR2 reads SQIVND (reference sequence). The trim removed 6 bases at V and 4 bases at J, leaving 12 bases unmatched. The CDR3 region is CASRMKGQGTGNQPQHF. The CDR3 nucleotides read TGTGCCAGTAGGATGAAGGGACAGGGGACGGGGAATCAGCCCCAGCATTTT.

This clone was recorded once. The rearrangement links TRBV6-1 to TRBJ1-6; TRBD1 agrees at 9 bases. CDR3 size: 14 residues. J gave up 10 bases and V 6 bases, and 7 bases lay outside the gene matches. Germline V gene data show CDR1 as MNHNS and CDR2 as SASEGT. The DNA of the CDR3 is TGTGCCAGCAGAACACAGGGGGCCAGGTCACCCCTCCACTTT. This sequence encodes CASRTQGARSPLHF.

There are a few counts of this clone. The chain links TRBV11-2 to TRBJ2-7; perhaps TRBD1 as D (6 bases). Per the germline V gene, CDR1 is SGHAT and CDR2 is FQNNGV. The CDR3 extends over 15 amino acids. Trimming removed 1 base from V and 1 base from J, with 11 bases in between. CDR3 in DNA: TGTGCCAGCAGCTTAGGACAGGCCGATTCCTACGAGCAGTACGTC. Protein sequence: CASSLGQADSYEQYV.

The CDR3 nucleotides read TGTGCCCCGGGTGTGGGCAATCAGCCCCAGCATTTT. The encoded protein is CAPGVGNQPQHF. The J gene is TRBJ1-5, the V gene TRBV7-9; D is uncertain. Trimming removed 11 bases at V and 2 bases at J, with 10 bases between. This CDR3 has 12 residues. In germline, CDR1 is SEHNR, CDR2 FQNEAQ (reference sequence).

This chain connects TRBV30 to TRBJ1-1, with D possibly matching TRBD1 (6 bases). Germline-derived CDR1 and CDR2 are GTSNPN and SVGIG (reference sequence). The CDR3 covers 16 residues. V gave up 4 bases and J gave up 1 base, with 19 bases separating them. CDR3 DNA: TGTGCCTGGACTAAGGCCAGGGGTCATGCGAACACTGAAGCTTTCTTT. Protein sequence: CAWTKARGHANTEAFF.

The rearrangement uses TRBV29-1 and TRBJ2-7; a possible D gene is TRBD2 (5 bases). V was shortened by 7 bases and J by 0 bases, with 13 bases between the two germline ends. CDR1 SQVTM and CDR2 ANQGSEA come from the germline V gene. The CDR3 runs 13 residues. The CDR3 coding sequence is TGCAGCGGTAGGGAGAGGAGCTCCTACGAGCAGTACTTC. This encodes CSGRERSSYEQYF.

The V gene is TRBV5-4, the J gene TRBJ1-2; 7 bases are a match to TRBD1. The CDR3 is made up of 14 amino acids. CDR1 is SGHNT, CDR2 YYREEE, per germline (reference sequence). Trimming took 1 base from V and 5 from J; bases not matched to a gene: 5. Here the CDR3 reads CASSLTGVEYGYTF. The CDR3 DNA sequence: TGTGCCAGCAGCTTGACAGGGGTTGAGTATGGCTACACCTTC.

The rearrangement uses TRBV18 and TRBJ2-2; TRBD1 matches 7 bases. The CDR3 length is 14 residues. The germline V gene encodes CDR1 KGHSH and CDR2 LQKENI. V lost 5 bases to trimming and J lost 4 bases; unmatched junction nucleotides: 4. The CDR3 nucleotides read TGTGCCAGCTCATCCGGACAGGCCACCGGGGAGCTGTTTTTT. Translation gives CASSSGQATGELFF.

The V call is TRBV18, the J call TRBJ2-1, with 8 bases identical to TRBD2. The CDR3 is 13 residues long. CDR1 and CDR2 from the germline V gene are KGHSH and LQKENI. With V trimmed by 3 bases and J by 7 bases, 2 bases remained unmatched. CDR3 DNA sequence: TGTGCCAGCTCACCGGGACTAGAGAATGAGCAGTTCTTC. Translating it yields CASSPGLENEQFF.

The chain is built from TRBV6-5 and TRBJ1-2; weak D call: TRBD1 (5 bases). V was cut by 4 bases and J by 4 bases, with 10 bases left in between. The CDR3 has 13 amino acids. Germline loops: CDR1 MNHEY, CDR2 SVGAGI. The CDR3: CASSLTDSYGYTF. The CDR3, as DNA: TGTGCCAGCAGTTTGACAGATTCCTATGGCTACACCTTC.

This chain joins TRBV30 and TRBJ1-4; TRBD1 is a possible D gene (6 bases). The germline V and J ends were trimmed by 1 base and 7 bases, with 10 bases remaining between them. The CDR3 is 13 residues long. The V gene's germline CDR1 is GTSNPN and CDR2 SVGIG (reference sequence). CDR3: CAWSAQGSEKLFF. CDR3 coding DNA: TGTGCCTGGAGTGCGCAGGGGAGTGAAAAACTGTTTTTT.

The chain uses TRBV27 and TRBJ1-1, with D possibly matching TRBD1 (6 bases). The V end was cut by 5 bases, the J end by 10 bases, with 23 bases between. There are 15 residues in the CDR3. Per the germline V gene, CDR1 is MNHEY and CDR2 is SMNVEV (reference sequence). CDR3 loop: CASSPFIVQGHGAFF. Written as DNA, the CDR3 is TGTGCCAGCAGTCCTTTTATCGTGCAGGGACACGGAGCTTTCTTT.

V is TRBV19 and J is TRBJ1-2; D remains ambiguous. CDR1 and CDR2 from the germline V gene are LNHDA and SQIVND (reference sequence). Trimming left V 6 bases short and J 7 bases short, with 18 bases between. The length of the CDR3 is 14 residues. This CDR3 is CASSDGGLMGGYTF. The CDR3 DNA follows: TGTGCCAGTAGCGACGGCGGACTGATGGGTGGCTACACCTTC.

This clone has only a few counts. The gene calls are TRBV24-1 and TRBJ2-3, with D unclear. Germline CDR1 is KGHDR and CDR2 is SFDVKD. Trimming took 2 bases from V and 3 from J, leaving 2 bases between them. There are 12 residues in the CDR3. The CDR3 spells CATSDSTDTQYF. The CDR3 DNA reads TGTGCCACCAGTGATTCTACAGATACGCAGTATTTT.

The chain carries TRBV6-6 and TRBJ1-3; maybe TRBD1 (5 bases). Germline assignment: CDR1 MNHNY and CDR2 SVGAGI (reference sequence). The V gene lost 2 bases and the J gene lost 3 bases, with 11 bases spanning the gap. The length of the CDR3 is 15 residues. The CDR3 reads CASSYQGTGGNTIYF. CDR3 bases: TGTGCCAGCAGTTACCAGGGAACCGGTGGAAACACCATATATTTT.

V is TRBV5-5 and J is TRBJ1-3; D gene unclear. V lost 0 bases to trimming and J lost 0 bases, with 13 bases between them. The CDR3 runs to 17 residues. From germline, CDR1 is SGHKS and CDR2 YYEKEE (reference sequence). CDR3 sequence (DNA): TGTGCCAGCAGCTTGGTATGGAGGCTTAACTCTGGAAACACCATATATTTT. It yields the protein CASSLVWRLNSGNTIYF. The full variable domain, with the rest looked up from reference TRBV5-5 and TRBJ1-3, is DAGVTQSPTHLIKTRGQQVTLRCSPISGHKSVSWYQQVLGQGPQFIFQYYEKEERGRGNFPDRFSARQFPNYSSELNVNALLLGDSALYLCASSLVWRLNSGNTIYFGEGSWLTVV.